This T cell receptor (beta chain) was identified in a study of blood T cell repertoires in COVID-19. Study details: Researchers got acute and convalescent COVID-19 samples from the United States, Italy and Spain. PBMCs, B-cell-depleted T cells, or T cells were the source of the cDNA or gDNA that made up the material.

Germline V gives CDR1 LGHDT, CDR2 YNNKEL (reference sequence). The ends lost 2 bases at V and 1 base at J; junction bases unmatched: 0. The CDR3 totals 14 residues. Original processing notes: Amplifying reference gene primers gave estimates of nucleated cell counts. Repertoires were generated with immunoSEQ multiplex PCR, while TCRdb's copy carries only in-frame clones and drops some. V and J calls and clone size are given by that table; D and trimming were obtained from the DNA. The data contain a few hundred thousand clones, around four fifths of them singletons. Notes on this clone: Other DNA sequences of this sample code for an identical CDR3.

This receptor was taken from a woman aged 80 or older with active or convalescent COVID-19. The V call is TRBV3-1 (or the pseudogene TRBV3-2), the J call TRBJ2-5; the match to TRBD2 covers 8 bases. The source material was peripheral blood. CDR3 nucleotide sequence: TGTGCCAGCAGCCAACGGGGGGGCCAAGAGACCCAGTACTTC. It is translated as CASSQRGGQETQYF.